These 22 T cell receptor beta chains share one sample of origin, sequenced in a study of cytomegalovirus exposure and HLA in healthy donors. 60 Vbeta and 13 Jbeta primers were used in PCR. Assay: immunoSEQ multiplex PCR; the TCRdb copy retains only in-frame clones and omits some. The table shows about 130,000 clones, with 75% to 80% occurring only once. The sequenced material came from PBMCs. The receptor source for this set is a man aged 35-49 years in good health and CMV-seronegative.

The CDR3 region is CASSPDTSGGKDTQYF. The CDR3 DNA is TGTGCCAGCAGCCCAGATACTAGCGGGGGGAAGGATACGCAGTATTTT. The V gene is TRBV11-3, the J gene TRBJ2-3; 12 bases fit TRBD2. With V trimmed by 5 bases and J by 6 bases, 9 bases remained unmatched. The germline gives CDR1 SGHNT, CDR2 YENEEA. The CDR3 length is 16 residues. The full variable domain, with the rest looked up from reference TRBV11-3 and TRBJ2-3, is EAGVVQSPRYKIIEKKQPVAFWCNPISGHNTLYWYLQNLGQGPELLIRYENEEAVDDSQLPKDRFSAERLKGVDSTLKIQPAELGDSAVYLCASSPDTSGGKDTQYFGPGTRLTVL.

The chain recombines TRBV29-1 with TRBJ1-2; TRBD1 is a possible D gene (5 bases). The germline CDR1 and CDR2 sequences are SQVTM and ANQGSEA. CDR3 length equals 14 residues. Trimming left V 3 bases short and J 0 bases short, with 11 bases between. The CDR3, as DNA: TGCAGCGTTGATCCGACAGAAACTAACTATGGCTACACCTTC. It encodes CSVDPTETNYGYTF. The full variable domain, with the rest looked up from reference TRBV29-1 and TRBJ1-2, is SAVISQKPSRDICQRGTSLTIQCQVDSQVTMMFWYRQQPGQSLTLIATANQGSEATYESGFVIDKFPISRPNLTFSTLTVSNMSPEDSSIYLCSVDPTETNYGYTFGSGTRLTVV.

This chain joins TRBV5-4 and TRBJ2-2; 7 nucleotides align to TRBD1. The J segment lost 9 bases and the V segment lost 1 base, leaving 6 bases of the junction unmatched. Per the germline V gene, CDR1 is SGHNT and CDR2 is YYREEE (reference sequence). The CDR3 length is 14 residues. The CDR3 sequence: CASSLPQGDRELFF. CDR3 coding DNA: TGTGCCAGCAGCTTGCCTCAGGGGGACAGGGAGCTGTTTTTT.

This clone was recorded a few times. The rearrangement uses TRBV5-6 and TRBJ1-3, with D perhaps matching TRBD1 (5 bases). The CDR3 contains 14 residues. Germline CDR1 reads SGHDT; CDR2 reads YYEEEE. Trimming took off 3 bases at V and 10 bases at J, with 17 bases between the two ends. The CDR3, as DNA: TGTGCCAGCAGCTCGGCCGGACACCTCAAGACCATATATTTT. It encodes CASSSAGHLKTIYF.

The chain combines TRBV9 with TRBJ2-7; 10 nucleotides align to TRBD2. Germline trimming cut 3 bases from V and 2 bases from J; bases unmatched to any gene: 2. Germline assignment: CDR1 SGDLS and CDR2 YYNGEE. This CDR3 has 14 residues. CDR3 coding DNA: TGTGCCAGCAGCGCAGCGGGGGGGACCTACGAGCAGTACTTC. Translated: CASSAAGGTYEQYF.

The chain is built from TRBV29-1 and TRBJ2-5, with D possibly matching TRBD1 (6 bases). The germline CDR1 and CDR2 sequences are SQVTM and ANQGSEA. The CDR3 is 16 amino acids. Trimming took 6 bases from V and 3 from J, leaving 23 bases between them. The chain's CDR3 is CSVQEVQGRPKETQYF. CDR3 nucleotide sequence: TGCAGCGTCCAAGAGGTGCAGGGGAGACCTAAAGAGACCCAGTACTTC. The full variable domain, rest sourced from reference TRBV29-1 and TRBJ2-5, is SAVISQKPSRDICQRGTSLTIQCQVDSQVTMMFWYRQQPGQSLTLIATANQGSEATYESGFVIDKFPISRPNLTFSTLTVSNMSPEDSSIYLCSVQEVQGRPKETQYFGPGTRLLVL.

The chain links TRBV5-4 to TRBJ2-5; a possible D gene is TRBD2 (6 bases). This CDR3 spans 14 amino acids. Trimming removed 1 base at V and 1 base at J, with 8 bases between. Germline CDR1 is SGHNT and CDR2 is YYREEE (reference sequence). CDR3 sequence reads: CASSLRDSQETQYF. CDR3 sequence (DNA): TGTGCCAGCAGCTTGAGGGACTCCCAAGAGACCCAGTACTTC.

V and J are TRBV6-5 and TRBJ1-5; D perhaps matches TRBD1 (5 bases). Trimming took 5 bases from V and 6 from J, leaving 14 bases between them. Germline V CDR1 and CDR2: MNHEY, SVGAGI. The CDR3 has 14 residues. The CDR3 region has the DNA TGTGCCAGCAGTACGAGACAGAGCTCTCAGCCCCAGCATTTT. Its protein is CASSTRQSSQPQHF.

The chain uses TRBV9 and TRBJ2-3; D perhaps matches TRBD2 (6 bases). Germline V gene lookup returns CDR1 SGDLS and CDR2 YYNGEE. This CDR3 contains 15 residues. Between the trimmed V and J ends, which lost 3 bases and 4 bases, there was a span of 15 bases. The CDR3 region has the DNA TGTGCCAGCAGCGGTAGGGACTTCCCCCCAGATACGCAGTATTTT. This translates into CASSGRDFPPDTQYF.

The sample holds a few counts of this clone. The CDR3, as DNA: TGTGCCAGCAGCAAAGATCAATATCGGGTGAGAACCAATCAGCCCCAGCATTTT. Translation: CASSKDQYRVRTNQPQHF. V is TRBV21-1 and J is TRBJ1-5. TRBV21-1 is a pseudogene segment. CDR3 length: 18 amino acids.

The chain uses TRBV18 and TRBJ1-1, with D possibly matching TRBD1 (6 bases). Germline V gives CDR1 KGHSH, CDR2 LQKENI. This CDR3 has 15 amino acids. V lost 5 bases, J lost 1 base, and 14 bases lay in between. CDR3 nucleotide sequence: TGTGCCAGCTCATCTGGACAGCTGGCGAACACTGAAGCTTTCTTT. Translating it yields CASSSGQLANTEAFF.

V and J are TRBV7-9 and TRBJ2-1; 9 bases are shared with TRBD2. The V and J ends lost 8 bases and 5 bases, in that order; junction bases with no gene match: 4. Germline V gene data show CDR1 as SEHNR and CDR2 as FQNEAQ (reference sequence). The CDR3 is 13 residues long. CDR3: CASRGGANNEQFF. The CDR3 DNA follows: TGTGCCAGCCGCGGGGGGGCTAACAATGAGCAGTTCTTC.

V gene TRBV28 combines with J gene TRBJ2-7; 9 bases line up with TRBD1. CDR3 size: 18 residues. J gave up 2 bases and V 2 bases, and 13 bases lay outside the gene matches. Germline values: CDR1 MDHEN, CDR2 SYDVKM. The CDR3 region is CASSLLGQGYGSTYEQYF. CDR3 DNA sequence: TGTGCCAGCAGTTTACTCGGACAGGGGTATGGCTCAACCTACGAGCAGTACTTC.

The chain couples TRBV11-2 to TRBJ1-2, with D uncertain. CDR1 SGHAT and CDR2 FQNNGV come from the germline V gene. This CDR3 region has 14 residues. Trimming removed 2 bases from V and 4 bases from J, with 11 bases in between. CDR3 in amino acids: CASSLTANSYGYTF. CDR3 DNA: TGTGCCAGCAGCTTAACAGCTAACTCCTATGGCTACACCTTC.

DNA of the CDR3: TGTGCCACCAGCAGAGATTTAAATATGGGAGGCCAAGAGACCCAGTACTTC. It codes for CATSRDLNMGGQETQYF. The V call is TRBV15, the J call TRBJ2-5; possibly TRBD2 for D (6 bases). The CDR3 has 17 residues. The germline V and J ends were trimmed by 0 bases and 1 base, with 15 bases remaining between them. Germline V lookup: CDR1 LNHNV, CDR2 YYDKDF (reference sequence).

The chain has TRBV2 and TRBJ1-2, with 8 positions matching TRBD1. Germline lookup yields CDR1 SNHLY and CDR2 FYNNEI. This CDR3 contains 14 residues. V shed 4 bases, J shed 6 bases, and the junction held 7 bases outside the gene matches. CDR3 bases: TGTGCCAGCAGTGTTACAGGGGGGCTTGATGGCTACACCTTC. It codes for CASSVTGGLDGYTF.

This clone was observed a single time. This chain connects TRBV7-9 to TRBJ2-1; 12 bases line up with TRBD2. This CDR3 region has 15 residues. With V trimmed by 6 bases and J by 9 bases, 9 bases remained unmatched. In germline, CDR1 is SEHNR, CDR2 FQNEAQ (reference sequence). CDR3 in amino acids: CASSFLAGGLSEQFF. The CDR3 DNA sequence: TGTGCCAGCAGTTTTCTAGCGGGGGGGCTTAGTGAGCAGTTCTTC.

The chain uses TRBV5-4 and TRBJ2-6; TRBD1 aligns across 8 bases. This CDR3 contains 16 residues. The germline V gene has CDR1 SGHNT and CDR2 YYREEE (reference sequence). V was pared by 0 bases and J by 2 bases, with 1 base of the junction left unmatched. The CDR3 spells CASSLDRGAGANVLTF. The CDR3 DNA reads as TGTGCCAGCAGCTTGGACAGGGGGGCTGGGGCCAACGTCCTGACTTTC.

This chain joins TRBV10-2 and TRBJ1-5; D is possibly TRBD1 (6 bases). Trimming shortened V by 6 bases and J by 3 bases, and 12 bases separated the two germline ends. The CDR3 contains 14 residues. CDR1 and CDR2 (germline): WSHSY, SAAADI. The DNA for the CDR3 is TGCGCCAGCAGGGAAGGACAGAACAATCAGCCCCAGCATTTT. This codes for CASREGQNNQPQHF.

This clone came up once. The chain recombines TRBV19 with TRBJ2-7; 11 bases match TRBD1. Germline CDR1 is LNHDA and CDR2 is SQIVND (reference sequence). The V gene end was trimmed by 5 bases and the J gene end by 3 bases; junction bases not matched to a gene: 3. This CDR3 contains 14 residues. The CDR3 here is CASSGGTGGYEQYF. The CDR3, as DNA: TGTGCCAGTAGTGGAGGGACAGGGGGCTACGAGCAGTACTTC.

The chain carries TRBV28 and TRBJ2-5; 8 nucleotides match TRBD2. The junction had 9 bases not matched to a gene; V was cut back by 4 bases and J by 11 bases. The CDR3 is 13 residues long. Germline-derived CDR1 and CDR2 are MDHEN and SYDVKM. CDR3 in amino acids: CASSSGGPVEQYF. DNA of the CDR3: TGTGCCAGCAGTTCGGGGGGGCCGGTGGAGCAGTACTTC.

CDR3 nucleotide sequence: TGTGCCAGCAGTTTACCGACAGGGGGTAATGAAAAACTGTTTTTT. It encodes CASSLPTGGNEKLFF. The chain employs TRBV28 and TRBJ1-4, with 9 bases identical to TRBD1. Germline-derived CDR1 and CDR2 are MDHEN and SYDVKM. The CDR3 extends over 15 amino acids. The J segment lost 4 bases and the V segment lost 2 bases, leaving 2 bases of the junction unmatched.